The 13 T cell receptor beta chains below come from one sample, sequenced in a study of CD8 T cells in Susac syndrome. RNA in amounts of about 0.5 to 1 ug was reverse transcribed with random hexamers. MiXCR was run by TCRdb on the immunoSEQ multiplex PCR reads, yielding one entry per CDR3 protein. Here the sample spans roughly 200,000 distinct CDR3 sequences, approximately 93% being singletons. The sample taken for sequencing was CD4+ T cells from PBMCs. The receptors here all came from a human donor in good health.

This clonotype was observed a handful of times. The chain recombines TRBV11-2 with TRBJ1-2; tentatively, D is TRBD1 (6 bases). Trimming removed 1 base at V and 8 bases at J, with 11 bases between. The CDR3 is made up of 13 amino acids. The germline gives CDR1 SGHAT, CDR2 FQNNGV. This CDR3 is CASSLGQAGGYTF. The CDR3 DNA sequence: TGTGCCAGCAGCTTAGGACAGGCTGGGGGCTACACCTTC.

V usage is TRBV3-1 and J usage is TRBJ2-1; no definite D call. The ends were cut back, 0 bases at V and 11 bases at J, with 5 bases in the middle. The CDR3 has 11 residues. CDR1 is LGHDT, CDR2 YNNKEL, per germline (reference sequence). The CDR3 region is CASSQDTKQFF. Written as DNA, the CDR3 is TGTGCCAGCAGCCAAGACACAAAGCAGTTCTTC.

The chain uses TRBV29-1 and TRBJ1-2; D unclear. Germline V gene sequence: CDR1 SQVTM, CDR2 ANQGSEA. This CDR3 spans 10 amino acids. V gave up 4 bases and J gave up 7 bases, with 7 bases separating them. CDR3 nucleotide sequence: TGCAGCGTTGTCGCTTCTGGCTACACCTTC. Protein sequence: CSVVASGYTF.

This clonotype was detected only a few times. The chain couples TRBV15 to TRBJ2-7; 7 nucleotides agree with TRBD2. The CDR3 covers 13 residues. Germline CDR1 and CDR2: LNHNV and YYDKDF (reference sequence). The ends lost 6 bases at V and 4 bases at J; junction bases unmatched: 6. CDR3 sequence reads: CATRWGGRYEQYF. The CDR3 coding sequence is TGTGCCACCAGGTGGGGGGGACGGTACGAGCAGTACTTC. Together with reference TRBV15 and TRBJ2-7, the CDR3 gives the full variable domain: DAMVIQNPRYQVTQFGKPVTLSCSQTLNHNVMYWYQQKSSQAPKLLFHYYDKDFNNEADTPDNFQSRRPNTSFCFLDIRSPGLGDTAMYLCATRWGGRYEQYFGPGTRLTVT.

The chain is built from TRBV19 and TRBJ1-5; 8 bases fit TRBD1. The CDR3 is 16 residues long. Trimming took 6 bases from V and 7 from J; bases not matched to a gene: 14. The germline V gene encodes CDR1 LNHDA and CDR2 SQIVND (reference sequence). CDR3 sequence reads: CASREIGTGLQQPQHF. The CDR3, as DNA: TGTGCCAGTAGGGAAATTGGGACAGGTCTGCAACAGCCCCAGCATTTT.

This chain joins TRBV5-1 and TRBJ1-1, with D hard to call. The germline V and J ends were trimmed by 6 bases and 2 bases, with 11 bases remaining between them. Germline V gives CDR1 SGHRS, CDR2 YFSETQ. The length of the CDR3 is 13 residues. DNA of the CDR3: TGCGCCAGCATGGTAGGTTTTAACACTGAAGCTTTCTTT. It specifies CASMVGFNTEAFF. Drawing the rest from reference TRBV5-1 and TRBJ1-1, the complete variable domain is KAGVTQTPRYLIKTRGQQVTLSCSPISGHRSVSWYQQTPGQGLQFLFEYFSETQRNKGNFPGRFSGRQFSNSRSEMNVSTLELGDSALYLCASMVGFNTEAFFGQGTRLTVV.

V gene TRBV21-1 combines with J gene TRBJ1-1. TRBV21-1 is termed a pseudogene. The CDR3 contains 15 residues. The CDR3 DNA reads as TGTGCCAGCAGCAAATGGGATAAGGGATACACTGAAGCTTTCTTT. As protein: CASSKWDKGYTEAFF.

This rearrangement joins TRBV20-1 to TRBJ1-3; TRBD1 is a possible D gene (5 bases). Per the germline V gene, CDR1 is DFQATT and CDR2 is SNEGSKA (reference sequence). V lost 4 bases and J lost 4, with 8 bases in between. CDR3 length: 12 amino acids. The CDR3 DNA follows: TGCAGTGCTACAGGGATCGGAAACACCATATATTTT. Its translation is CSATGIGNTIYF.

This clonotype occurred a few times. The V gene is TRBV6-6, the J gene TRBJ1-4, with TRBD1 identical over 8 bases. CDR1 is MNHNY and CDR2 is SVGAGI in the germline V gene (reference sequence). The length of the CDR3 is 15 residues. V trimming: 4 bases; J trimming: 3 bases; junction bases outside the gene matches: 4. CDR3 DNA: TGTGCCAGCAGTTCTCAGACAGGGGCTAATGAAAAACTGTTTTTT. It is translated as CASSSQTGANEKLFF.

The chain recombines TRBV19 with TRBJ2-7, with 8 bases identical to TRBD2. With V trimmed by 5 bases and J by 4 bases, 10 bases remained unmatched. From germline, CDR1 is LNHDA and CDR2 SQIVND (reference sequence). This CDR3 is built from 15 residues. CDR3 in DNA: TGTGCCAGTAGTCCGCGAGGGAGCGGGGGTTACGAGCAGTACTTC. This codes for CASSPRGSGGYEQYF. Using reference TRBV19 and TRBJ2-7 for the parts outside the CDR3, the full variable domain is DGGITQSPKYLFRKEGQNVTLSCEQNLNHDAMYWYRQDPGQGLRLIYYSQIVNDFQKGDIAEGYSVSREKKESFPLTVTSAQKNPTAFYLCASSPRGSGGYEQYFGPGTRLTVT.

The rearrangement links TRBV12-3 or TRBV12-4 to TRBJ1-4; no definite D call. V lost 2 bases and J 11 bases, leaving 6 bases between the germline ends. This CDR3 is 11 amino acids long. The CDR3 here is CASSLLGKLFF. The CDR3 bases are TGTGCCAGCAGTTTACTGGGCAAACTGTTTTTT.

The J gene is TRBJ1-2, the V gene TRBV5-6, with a possible D match to TRBD1 (5 bases). The CDR3 has 13 amino acids. V was pared by 2 bases and J by 6 bases, with 11 bases between. Looked up from germline, CDR1 is SGHDT and CDR2 is YYEEEE. CDR3 coding DNA: TGTGCCAGCAGCTTACCAGGGAGAGATGGCTACACCTTC. Translating gives CASSLPGRDGYTF.

The chain is built from TRBV29-1 and TRBJ2-1; D unresolved. V lost 3 bases, J lost 0 bases, and 9 bases lay in between. The germline gives CDR1 SQVTM, CDR2 ANQGSEA. The CDR3 sequence is 14 residues long. CDR3 DNA: TGCAGCGTTGATCCGGAGAGCTCCTACAATGAGCAGTTCTTC. It specifies CSVDPESSYNEQFF.